This T cell receptor (beta chain) was recorded in a study of blood T cell repertoires in COVID-19. Sequenced by immunoSEQ multiplex PCR; TCRdb stores in-frame clones only, minus some. The sample shows about 440,000 clones, about nine tenths of them seen only once. The length of the CDR3 is 11 residues. Deletions cut 2 bases from V and 5 bases from J, with 4 bases between. Germline assignment: CDR1 MNHEY and CDR2 SVGAGI. The sequenced sample was PBMCs or T cells enriched from blood (not recorded which). The chain recombines TRBV6-5 with TRBJ2-7; D gene ambiguous. The sequence was collected from a man younger than 35 who had recovered from COVID-19. CDR3 sequence reads: CASSYRDEQYF. As DNA, the CDR3 is TGTGCCAGCAGTTACCGGGACGAGCAGTACTTC.